This T cell receptor (beta chain) was recorded in a study of blood T cells in healthy people across ages. Together with a sample-barcoded 5' primer, a J-beta primer mix was included in a second PCR lasting about 7 to 11 cycles. TCRdb used MiXCR to reprocess the 5' RACE reads, holding one entry per CDR3 protein. The data show 850,000 to 950,000 distinct CDR3 sequences, 29% seen once. This clonotype was detected ten times or more. In each sample, at least 7 million PBMCs were isolated. The CDR3 is 16 amino acids. The J segment lost 6 bases and the V segment lost 3 bases, leaving 16 bases of the junction unmatched. Germline CDR1 is DFQATT and CDR2 is SNEGSKA (reference sequence).

The sequence derives from a woman of 80 years or more in good health. This sequence joins TRBV20-1 and TRBJ2-7; TRBD1 aligns across 8 bases. Sequencing was performed on blood. CDR3 nucleotides: TGCAGTGCTAGTTTGCGGGTCCGCGACAGGGGTAGCGAGCAGTACTTC. It is translated as CSASLRVRDRGSEQYF.